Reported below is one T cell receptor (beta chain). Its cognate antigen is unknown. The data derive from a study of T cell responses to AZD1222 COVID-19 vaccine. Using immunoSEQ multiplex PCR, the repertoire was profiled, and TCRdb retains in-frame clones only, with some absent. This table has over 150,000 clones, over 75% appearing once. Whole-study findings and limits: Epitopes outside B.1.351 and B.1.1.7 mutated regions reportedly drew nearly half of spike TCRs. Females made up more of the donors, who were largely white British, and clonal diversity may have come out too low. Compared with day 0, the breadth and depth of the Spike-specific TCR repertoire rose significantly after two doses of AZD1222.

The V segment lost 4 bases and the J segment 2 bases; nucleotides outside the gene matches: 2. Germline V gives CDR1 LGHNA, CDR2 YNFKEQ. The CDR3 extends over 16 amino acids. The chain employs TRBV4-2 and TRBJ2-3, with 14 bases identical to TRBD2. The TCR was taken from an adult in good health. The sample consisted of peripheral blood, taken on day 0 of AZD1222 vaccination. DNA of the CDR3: TGTGCCAGCAGCCCGGGACTAGCGGGGGACACAGATACGCAGTATTTT. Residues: CASSPGLAGDTDTQYF.